This is a list of T cell receptor beta chains from one sample in a study of blood T cell repertoires in COVID-19. Libraries were prepared by immunoSEQ multiplex PCR; TCRdb keeps only in-frame clonotypes and omits some of them. The sample contains 150,000 to 200,000 clones, roughly four fifths of which appear only once. The sequencing sample was made of peripheral blood. These receptors were obtained from a human donor in a cohort sampled during active COVID-19. Both conserved end residues are part of each CDR3. D genes are given only for firm matches. Part of the rows lack a size; the others show once, few, many or a class for expanded clones.

>TRBJ2-7|TRBD2|-|TRBV7-2
TGTGCCAGCAGCCCTTCTAGCGGGGGGGACGCCTACGAGCAGTACTTC
CASSPSSGGDAYEQYF
>TRBJ1-2|-|-|TRBV23-1
TGCGCCAGCAGTCACGACAGGGGCTACACCTTC
CASSHDRGYTF
>TRBJ1-2|-|-|TRBV21-1
TGTGCCAGCAGCAGGAAAGACAGGGTCGGATATGGCTACACCTTC
CASSRKDRVGYGYTF
>TRBJ2-5|-|-|TRBV5-1
TGCGCCAGCAGCTTAGACGGCCTAGTAGAGACCCAGTACTTC
CASSLDGLVETQYF
>TRBJ2-6|TRBD1|-|TRBV19
TGTGCCAGTAGTTCACAGGGGGGCTCTGGGGCCAACGTCCTGACTTTC
CASSSQGGSGANVLTF
>TRBJ2-3|-|-|TRBV10-1
TGCGCCAGCAGTGATGGCGGCCATAGCACAGATACGCAGTATTTT
CASSDGGHSTDTQYF
>TRBJ2-3|-|-|TRBV12-3/TRBV12-4
TGTGCCAGCAGTACCCGACGGGGACTTACGCAGTATTTT
CASSTRRGLTQYF
>TRBJ1-2|TRBD1|few|TRBV19
TGTGCCAGTAGTATAGACAGGGACAGCTATGGCTACACCTTC
CASSIDRDSYGYTF
>TRBJ2-2|TRBD2|-|TRBV4-1
TGCGCCAGCAGCCGGACTAGCGATGCCGGGGAGCTGTTTTTT
CASSRTSDAGELFF
>TRBJ2-7|TRBD2|-|TRBV7-2
TGTGCCAGCAGCTTAGCCGGGACTAGCGGCTCCTACGAGCAGTACTTC
CASSLAGTSGSYEQYF
>TRBJ2-7|TRBD1|-|TRBV27
TGTGCCAGCAGTTCCCGGACAGGGGGCTACGAGCAGTACTTC
CASSSRTGGYEQYF
>TRBJ2-7|TRBD2|-|TRBV2
TGTGCCAGCACCGGGGCTAGCGGCGCGGGCGAGCAGTACTTC
CASTGASGAGEQYF
>TRBJ2-7|TRBD2|-|TRBV7-3
TGTGCCAGCAGTTTACGGGGACTAGCGGGAGACGAGCAGTACTTC
CASSLRGLAGDEQYF
>TRBJ2-4|TRBD2|-|TRBV19
TGTGCCAGTAGTCCTGGTGGGAGGGTAAACATTCAGTACTTC
CASSPGGRVNIQYF
>TRBJ1-1|-|-|TRBV3-1/TRBV3-2
TGTGCCAGCAGCCGGACAGCCCGAAATGAAGCTTTCTTT
CASSRTARNEAFF
>TRBJ2-7|TRBD1|-|TRBV27
TGTGCCAGCAGTTTATGGTGGACAGGGGGTTCCTACGAGCAGTACTTC
CASSLWWTGGSYEQYF
>TRBJ2-3|TRBD2|-|TRBV7-9
TGTGCCAGCAATTCAAGGCTAGCGGGGACCACAGATACGCAGTATTTT
CASNSRLAGTTDTQYF
>TRBJ1-5|TRBD1|-|TRBV23-1
TGCGCCAGCAGAACCCGGGACAGGGGTTATAGCAATCAGCCCCAGCATTTT
CASRTRDRGYSNQPQHF
>TRBJ1-4|-|-|TRBV28
TGTGCCAGCAGTTGGAGTGCAACTAATGAAAAACTGTTTTTT
CASSWSATNEKLFF
>TRBJ2-7|TRBD1|-|TRBV4-1
TGCGCCAGCAGCCAGAGGACAGGGGCCTACGAGCAGTACTTC
CASSQRTGAYEQYF
>TRBJ1-1|TRBD1|-|TRBV9
TGTGCCAGCAGCGCCAAGACAGGGTTGAACACTGAAGCTTTCTTT
CASSAKTGLNTEAFF
>TRBJ1-2|TRBD1|-|TRBV4-3
TGCGCCAGCAGCCAAGCGACAGGGGAAGAAGGCTATGGCTACACCTTC
CASSQATGEEGYGYTF
>TRBJ1-2|-|-|TRBV7-9
TGTGCCAGCAGCCCTGGGACTCATGGCTACACCTTC
CASSPGTHGYTF
>TRBJ1-2|-|-|TRBV18
TGTGCCAGCTCACCGACAGGCGACTATGGCTACACCTTC
CASSPTGDYGYTF
>TRBJ1-5|TRBD1|-|TRBV28
TGTGCCAGCCATAGGACACAGGGGCGCAATCAGCCCCAGCATTTT
CASHRTQGRNQPQHF
>TRBJ2-7|-|-|TRBV5-1
TGCGCCAGCAGCTTCCAAGAGGGCCCCTACGAGCAGTACTTC
CASSFQEGPYEQYF
>TRBJ2-7|-|-|TRBV27
TGTGCCAGCAGTTTTGCAGGGGCGGGCTACGAGCAGTACTTC
CASSFAGAGYEQYF
>TRBJ1-6|-|-|TRBV5-1
TGCGCCAGCAGCTTGGCGGCAGGGGACCATAATTCACCCCTCCACTTT
CASSLAAGDHNSPLHF
>TRBJ1-1|-|-|TRBV19
TGTGCCAGTAGGTCTGTGGTTCGAGGGACTGAAGCTTTCTTT
CASRSVVRGTEAFF
>TRBJ2-7|TRBD1|once|TRBV16
TGTGCCAGCAGCCAATATGGGACAGGGGTTCCCTACGAGCAGTACTTC
CASSQYGTGVPYEQYF
>TRBJ2-4|TRBD1|-|TRBV5-6
TGTGCCAGCAGCTTCATTACAGGGGACGGGTACTTC
CASSFITGDGYF
>TRBJ2-7|-|-|TRBV14
TGTGCCAGCAGCCAAGAAAAGGACTCGACGTCCTACGAGCAGTACTTC
CASSQEKDSTSYEQYF
>TRBJ2-7|TRBD2|-|TRBV4-3
TGCGCCAGCAGCCCGACTGGGGGGGCCTACGAGCAGTACTTC
CASSPTGGAYEQYF
>TRBJ2-3|TRBD2|few|TRBV15
TGTGCCACCAGCAGGACTAGCGGGAGCGCAGATACGCAGTATTTT
CATSRTSGSADTQYF
>TRBJ2-3|-|-|TRBV18
TGTGCCAGCTCACCACGGCAACTAGCTCAACGGGGCACAGATACGCAGTATTTT
CASSPRQLAQRGTDTQYF
>TRBJ2-7|TRBD2|-|TRBV19
TGTGCCAGTAGTATAGGTAGCGGGAGGGCCTACGAGCAGTACTTC
CASSIGSGRAYEQYF
>TRBJ2-5|-|-|TRBV14
TGTGCCAGCAGCCAGGGTCCGAGGCTTCTTCAAGAGACCCAGTACTTC
CASSQGPRLLQETQYF
>TRBJ2-5|TRBD1|-|TRBV29-1
TGCAGCCACGACAGGGGAGAGACCCAGTACTTC
CSHDRGETQYF
>TRBJ2-2|-|-|TRBV18
TGTGCCAGCTCACAAGCCTCCGGACGGAGGGGCACCGGGGAGCTGTTTTTT
CASSQASGRRGTGELFF
>TRBJ2-7|-|-|TRBV5-1
TGCGCCAGCAGCCCTATCGGCTACGAGCAGTACTTC
CASSPIGYEQYF
>TRBJ1-2|-|-|TRBV19
TGTGCCAGTACCCGGACAGCAAGCTATGGCTACACCTTC
CASTRTASYGYTF
>TRBJ2-6|TRBD1|-|TRBV28
TGTGCCAGCAGTTTAACCCCGGACAGGGGGGGTGGGGCCAACGTCCTGACTTTC
CASSLTPDRGGGANVLTF
>TRBJ2-7|TRBD2|few|TRBV2
TGTGCCACCATAGCGGGAGCCGAGCAGTACTTC
CATIAGAEQYF